These 7 T cell receptor beta chains originate from one sample sequenced in a study of blood T cell repertoires in COVID-19. Profiled with immunoSEQ multiplex PCR; TCRdb holds only in-frame clones, not every one. The profile shows about 220,000 clones, about 88% of them singletons. Material: peripheral blood. The source of these receptors is a man aged 45 to 65 who had recovered from COVID-19.

The chain uses TRBV28 and TRBJ2-1; 7 bases align to TRBD1. J lost 2 bases, V lost 5 bases, and 3 bases had no gene match. CDR1 MDHEN and CDR2 SYDVKM come from the germline V gene. The CDR3 covers 14 residues. The CDR3 DNA reads TGTGCCAGCAGTCTCGGGACAGCCTACAATGAGCAGTTCTTC. It encodes CASSLGTAYNEQFF.

The chain recombines TRBV5-1 with TRBJ1-6; 10 nucleotides match TRBD1. In germline, CDR1 is SGHRS, CDR2 YFSETQ. V gave up 4 bases and J gave up 3 bases; unmatched junction bases: 10. The CDR3 length is 18 residues. The CDR3 here is CASSNHRDRGLYNSPLHF. CDR3 nucleotides: TGCGCCAGCAGCAATCACCGGGACAGGGGCCTCTATAATTCACCCCTCCACTTT. Full variable domain (rest looked up from reference TRBV5-1 and TRBJ1-6): KAGVTQTPRYLIKTRGQQVTLSCSPISGHRSVSWYQQTPGQGLQFLFEYFSETQRNKGNFPGRFSGRQFSNSRSEMNVSTLELGDSALYLCASSNHRDRGLYNSPLHFGNGTRLTVT.

V and J are TRBV6-2 or TRBV6-3 and TRBJ2-5; D may be TRBD1 (5 bases). Germline loops: CDR1 MNHEY, CDR2 SVGEGT. The CDR3 runs 14 residues. The V end was cut by 2 bases, the J end by 4 bases, with 11 bases between. The CDR3 protein is CASSYQQVGETQYF. The CDR3 DNA follows: TGTGCCAGCAGTTACCAACAGGTTGGAGAGACCCAGTACTTC.

The genes are TRBV18 and TRBJ1-5, with TRBD1 identical over 10 bases. The CDR3 extends over 13 amino acids. V gave up 5 bases and J gave up 8 bases; unmatched junction bases: 3. In germline, CDR1 is KGHSH, CDR2 LQKENI. This chain's CDR3 is CASSGQGGEPQHF. Here the CDR3 DNA reads TGTGCCAGCTCAGGACAGGGGGGTGAGCCCCAGCATTTT.

The DNA for the CDR3 is TGTGCCAGCAGCGTAACTCATCACGGGGAGCTGTTTTTT. Protein product: CASSVTHHGELFF. The V and J genes are TRBV9 and TRBJ2-2; D uncertain. The CDR3 has 13 residues. V lost 1 base to trimming and J lost 7 bases, with 8 bases between them. Germline V gives CDR1 SGDLS, CDR2 YYNGEE.

The chain has TRBV18 and TRBJ1-6; 7 positions agree with TRBD1. The J segment lost 6 bases and the V segment lost 3 bases, leaving 11 bases of the junction unmatched. The CDR3 contains 17 residues. The germline CDR1 and CDR2 sequences are KGHSH and LQKENI. The CDR3 protein is CASSPRDAGTANSPLHF. CDR3 DNA: TGTGCCAGCTCACCGCGCGATGCCGGGACAGCTAATTCACCCCTCCACTTT.

This chain uses TRBV28 with TRBJ1-2, with 7 bases aligning to TRBD1. Germline V gene sequence: CDR1 MDHEN, CDR2 SYDVKM. Unmatched junction bases numbered 24, after V lost 4 bases and J lost 7 bases. The CDR3 is 19 residues long. DNA for the CDR3: TGTGCCAGCAGTTCTCCGTATTCCGGGACCTACAAGGGGGCGGGTGGCTACACCTTC. Encoded protein: CASSSPYSGTYKGAGGYTF.